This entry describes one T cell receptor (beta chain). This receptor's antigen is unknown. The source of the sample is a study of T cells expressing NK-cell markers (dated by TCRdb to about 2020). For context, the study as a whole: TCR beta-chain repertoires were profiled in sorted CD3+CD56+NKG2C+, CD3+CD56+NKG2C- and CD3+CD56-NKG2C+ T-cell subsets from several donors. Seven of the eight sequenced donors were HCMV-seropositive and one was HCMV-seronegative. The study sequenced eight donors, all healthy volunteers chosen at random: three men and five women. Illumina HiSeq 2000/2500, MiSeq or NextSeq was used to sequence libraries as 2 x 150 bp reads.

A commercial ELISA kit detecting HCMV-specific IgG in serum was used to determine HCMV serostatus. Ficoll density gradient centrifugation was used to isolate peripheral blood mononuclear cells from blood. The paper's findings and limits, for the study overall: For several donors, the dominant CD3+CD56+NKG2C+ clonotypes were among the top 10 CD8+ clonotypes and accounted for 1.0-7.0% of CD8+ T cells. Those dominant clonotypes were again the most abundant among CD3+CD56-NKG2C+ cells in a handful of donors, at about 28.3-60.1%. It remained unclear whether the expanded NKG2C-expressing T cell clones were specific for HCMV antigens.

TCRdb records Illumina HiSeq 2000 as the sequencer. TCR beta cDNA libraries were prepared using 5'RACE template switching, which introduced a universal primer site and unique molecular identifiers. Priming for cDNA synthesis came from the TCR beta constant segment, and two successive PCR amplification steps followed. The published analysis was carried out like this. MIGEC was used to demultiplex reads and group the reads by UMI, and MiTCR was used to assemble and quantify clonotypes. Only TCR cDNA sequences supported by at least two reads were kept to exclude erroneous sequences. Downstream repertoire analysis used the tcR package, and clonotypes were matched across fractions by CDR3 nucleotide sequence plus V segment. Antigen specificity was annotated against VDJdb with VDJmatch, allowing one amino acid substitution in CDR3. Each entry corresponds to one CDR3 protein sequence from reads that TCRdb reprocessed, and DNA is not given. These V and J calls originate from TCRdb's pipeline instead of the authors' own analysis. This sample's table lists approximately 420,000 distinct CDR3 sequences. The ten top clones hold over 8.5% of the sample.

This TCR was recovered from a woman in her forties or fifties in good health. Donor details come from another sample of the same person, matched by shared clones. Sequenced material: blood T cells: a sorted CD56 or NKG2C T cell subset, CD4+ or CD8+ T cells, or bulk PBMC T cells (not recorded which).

For the CDR3, the sequence is CASATGLETKNIQYF. In this chain, TRBV6-1 is recombined with TRBJ2-4; the D gene TCRdb calls, TRBD1, cannot be checked with no DNA. The CDR3, cysteine through phenylalanine, is 15 amino acids long. The entry carries no DNA sequence. CDR1 and CDR2, looked up from the germline V gene, are MNHNS and SASEGT.